This record looks at one T cell receptor beta chain sequence and its context. Data came from immunoSEQ multiplex PCR; TCRdb stores just in-frame clones and leaves some out. The data show roughly 220,000 clones, roughly 79% seen once. This sample stems from a study of blood T cell repertoires in COVID-19. The sequence derives from a man aged 35 to 55 who had recovered from COVID-19. The sequenced sample consisted of PBMCs or T cells enriched from blood (not recorded which).

CDR3 DNA sequence: TGTGCCACCAGTGAGCTAGGACGGGCTGGGGCCGATACGCAGTATTTT. This codes for CATSELGRAGADTQYF. V usage is TRBV24-1 and J usage is TRBJ2-3; TRBD1 might be the D (5 bases). The germline gives CDR1 KGHDR, CDR2 SFDVKD. V shed 4 bases and J shed 6 bases, with 19 bases lying between them. The CDR3 length is 16 residues.